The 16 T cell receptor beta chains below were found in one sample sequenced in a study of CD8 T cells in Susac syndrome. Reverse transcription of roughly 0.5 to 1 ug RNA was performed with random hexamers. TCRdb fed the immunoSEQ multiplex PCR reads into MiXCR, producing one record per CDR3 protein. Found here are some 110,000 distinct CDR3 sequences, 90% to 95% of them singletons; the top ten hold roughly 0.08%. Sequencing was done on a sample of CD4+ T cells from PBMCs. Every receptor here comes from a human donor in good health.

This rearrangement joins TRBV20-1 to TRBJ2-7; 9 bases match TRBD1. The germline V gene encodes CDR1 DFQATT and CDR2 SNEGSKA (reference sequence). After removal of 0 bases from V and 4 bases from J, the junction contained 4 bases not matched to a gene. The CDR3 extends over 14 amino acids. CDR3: CSARDEGTGYEQYF. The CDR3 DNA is TGCAGTGCTAGAGATGAGGGGACAGGGTACGAGCAGTACTTC.

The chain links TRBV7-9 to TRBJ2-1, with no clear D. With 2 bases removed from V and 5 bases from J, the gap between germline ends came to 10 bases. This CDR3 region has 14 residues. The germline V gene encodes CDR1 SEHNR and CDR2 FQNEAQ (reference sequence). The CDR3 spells CASSLTTMNNEQFF. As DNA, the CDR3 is TGTGCCAGCAGCTTAACCACCATGAACAATGAGCAGTTCTTC.

The CDR3 nucleotides read TGTGCCAGTAGTATCACTAGCGGGACCCCGAACACCGGGGAGCTGTTTTTT. Protein: CASSITSGTPNTGELFF. The chain joins TRBV19 to TRBJ2-2; the match to TRBD2 covers 10 bases. CDR1 and CDR2 from the germline V gene are LNHDA and SQIVND (reference sequence). V trimming: 3 bases; J trimming: 0 bases; junction bases outside the gene matches: 4. The CDR3 sequence is 17 residues long.

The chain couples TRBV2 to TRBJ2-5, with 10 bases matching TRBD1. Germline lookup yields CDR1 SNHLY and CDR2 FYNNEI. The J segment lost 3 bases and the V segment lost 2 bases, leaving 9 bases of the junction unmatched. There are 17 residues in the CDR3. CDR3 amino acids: CASSEISWDRGKETQYF. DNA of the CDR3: TGTGCCAGCAGTGAAATAAGTTGGGACAGGGGCAAAGAGACCCAGTACTTC.

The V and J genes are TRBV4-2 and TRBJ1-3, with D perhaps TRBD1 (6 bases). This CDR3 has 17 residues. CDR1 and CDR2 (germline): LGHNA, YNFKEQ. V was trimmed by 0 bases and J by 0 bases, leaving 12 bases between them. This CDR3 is CASSQDMTGSSGNTIYF. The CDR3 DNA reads TGTGCCAGCAGCCAAGATATGACAGGATCCTCTGGAAACACCATATATTTT.

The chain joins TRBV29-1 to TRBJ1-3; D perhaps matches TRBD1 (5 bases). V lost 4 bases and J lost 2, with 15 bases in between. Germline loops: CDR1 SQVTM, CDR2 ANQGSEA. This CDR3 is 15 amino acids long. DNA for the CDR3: TGCAGCGTTGTGACTACGGGGGGTCCTGGAAACACCATATATTTT. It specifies CSVVTTGGPGNTIYF.

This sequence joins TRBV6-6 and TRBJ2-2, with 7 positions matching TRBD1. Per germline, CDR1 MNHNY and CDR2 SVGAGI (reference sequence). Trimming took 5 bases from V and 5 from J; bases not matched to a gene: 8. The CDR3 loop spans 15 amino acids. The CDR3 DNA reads TGTGCCAGCAGTATACAGGGGCGTTGGACCGGGGAGCTGTTTTTT. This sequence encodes CASSIQGRWTGELFF.

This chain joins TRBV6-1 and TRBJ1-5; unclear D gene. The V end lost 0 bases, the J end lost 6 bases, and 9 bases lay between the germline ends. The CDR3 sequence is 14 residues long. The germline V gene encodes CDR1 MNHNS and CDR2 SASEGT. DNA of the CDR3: TGTGCCAGCAGTGAAGCGGCGGCGAGTCAGCCCCAGCATTTT. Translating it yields CASSEAAASQPQHF.

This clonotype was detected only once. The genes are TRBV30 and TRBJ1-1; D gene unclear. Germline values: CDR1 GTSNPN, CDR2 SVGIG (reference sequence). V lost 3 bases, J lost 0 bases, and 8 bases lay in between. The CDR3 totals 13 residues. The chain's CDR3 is CAWRDGMNTEAFF. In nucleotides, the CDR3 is TGTGCCTGGAGGGACGGAATGAACACTGAAGCTTTCTTT.

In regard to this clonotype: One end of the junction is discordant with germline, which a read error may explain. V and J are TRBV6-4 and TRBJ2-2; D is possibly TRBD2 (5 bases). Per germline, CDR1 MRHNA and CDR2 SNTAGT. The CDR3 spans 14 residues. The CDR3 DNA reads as TGTGCCAGCAGTTCAGTTGCGACCACCGGGGAGCTTTTTTTT. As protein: CASSSVATTGELFF.

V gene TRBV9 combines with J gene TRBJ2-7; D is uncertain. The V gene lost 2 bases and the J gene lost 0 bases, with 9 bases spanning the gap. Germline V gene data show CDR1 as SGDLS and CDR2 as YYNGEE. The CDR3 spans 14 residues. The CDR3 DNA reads TGTGCCAGCAGCGTCGTTTTGAGCTCCTACGAGCAGTACTTC. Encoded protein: CASSVVLSSYEQYF.

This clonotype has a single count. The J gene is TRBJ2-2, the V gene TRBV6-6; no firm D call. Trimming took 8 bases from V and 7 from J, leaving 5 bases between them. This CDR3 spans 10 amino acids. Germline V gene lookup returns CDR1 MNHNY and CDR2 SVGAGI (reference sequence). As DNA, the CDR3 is TGTGCCAGCGGGGACGGGGAGCTGTTTTTT. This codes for CASGDGELFF.

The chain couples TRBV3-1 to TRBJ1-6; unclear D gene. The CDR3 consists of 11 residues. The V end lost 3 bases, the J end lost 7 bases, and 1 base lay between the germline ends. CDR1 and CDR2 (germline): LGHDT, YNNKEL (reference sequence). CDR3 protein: CASSQNSPLHF. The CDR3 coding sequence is TGTGCCAGCAGCCAGAATTCACCCCTCCACTTT.

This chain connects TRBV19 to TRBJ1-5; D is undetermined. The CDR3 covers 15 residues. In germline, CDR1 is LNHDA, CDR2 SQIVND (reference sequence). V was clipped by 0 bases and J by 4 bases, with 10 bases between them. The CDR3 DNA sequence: TGTGCCAGTAGTATAGACTCAAAAGGGAATCAGCCCCAGCATTTT. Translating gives CASSIDSKGNQPQHF. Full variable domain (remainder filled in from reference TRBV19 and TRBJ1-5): DGGITQSPKYLFRKEGQNVTLSCEQNLNHDAMYWYRQDPGQGLRLIYYSQIVNDFQKGDIAEGYSVSREKKESFPLTVTSAQKNPTAFYLCASSIDSKGNQPQHFGDGTRLSIL.

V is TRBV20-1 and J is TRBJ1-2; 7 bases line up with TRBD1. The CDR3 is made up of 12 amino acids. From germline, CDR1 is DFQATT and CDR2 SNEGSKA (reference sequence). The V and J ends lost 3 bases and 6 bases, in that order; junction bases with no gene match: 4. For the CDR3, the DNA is TGCAGTGCTAGGAAGGGGGCCCATGGCTACACCTTC. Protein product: CSARKGAHGYTF.

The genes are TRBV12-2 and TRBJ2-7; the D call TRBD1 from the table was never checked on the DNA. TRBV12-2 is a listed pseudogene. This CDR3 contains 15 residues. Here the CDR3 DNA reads TGTGCAAGTCGCTTAGCCCCCCGGACAGGGAAGGAGCAGTACTTC. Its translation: CASRLAPRTGKEQYF.